Sequencing of this TCR beta chain was carried out in a study of shared clonotypes between healthy human individuals. Some 30,000 T cell genomes (around 0.2 ug DNA) went into each sorted-subset replicate. Sequencing was performed with immunoSEQ multiplex PCR; in TCRdb, only in-frame clones are kept and a portion is missing. The data contain over 850,000 clones, 75% to 85% of them singletons. Study-wide findings and caveats: Relative to memory subsets, naive subsets generally showed larger estimated richness.

V dropped 3 bases and J dropped 6 bases, with 11 bases sitting between them. Germline CDR1 and CDR2: LNHNV and YYDKDF (reference sequence). CDR3 size: 13 residues. Notes on this clone: Its antigen is as yet unknown.

The rearrangement links TRBV15 to TRBJ1-2; D gene ambiguous. The source is a man aged 18-30 years in good health. Some clones in this sample may be carry-over from other donors' samples. Sequencing was done on a sample of memory CD4+ T cells from PBMCs. As for subset: CD45RA-negative fraction. As DNA, the CDR3 is TGTGCCACCAGCAGGGGTTCCTCAGATGGCTACACCTTC. Its translation: CATSRGSSDGYTF.